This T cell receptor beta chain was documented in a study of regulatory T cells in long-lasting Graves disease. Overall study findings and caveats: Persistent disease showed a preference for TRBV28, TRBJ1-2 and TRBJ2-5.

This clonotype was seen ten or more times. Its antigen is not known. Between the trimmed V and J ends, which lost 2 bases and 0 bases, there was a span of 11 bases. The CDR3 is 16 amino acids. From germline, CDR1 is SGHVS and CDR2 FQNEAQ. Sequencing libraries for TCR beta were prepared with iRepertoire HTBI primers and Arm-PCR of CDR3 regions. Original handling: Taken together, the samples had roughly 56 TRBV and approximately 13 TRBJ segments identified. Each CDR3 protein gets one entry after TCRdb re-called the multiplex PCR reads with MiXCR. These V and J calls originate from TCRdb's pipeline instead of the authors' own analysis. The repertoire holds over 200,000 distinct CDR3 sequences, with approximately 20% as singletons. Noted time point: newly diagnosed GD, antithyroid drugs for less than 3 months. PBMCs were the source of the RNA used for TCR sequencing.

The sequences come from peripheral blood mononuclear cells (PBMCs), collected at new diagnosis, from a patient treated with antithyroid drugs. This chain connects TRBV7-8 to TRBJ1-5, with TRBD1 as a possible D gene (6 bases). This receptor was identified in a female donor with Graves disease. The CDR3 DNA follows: TGTGCCAGCAGCTTAATGGGGGCCTATAGCAATCAGCCCCAGCATTTT. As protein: CASSLMGAYSNQPQHF. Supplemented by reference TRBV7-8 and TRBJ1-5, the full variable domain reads GAGVSQSPRYKVAKRGQDVALRCDPISGHVSLFWYQQALGQGPEFLTYFQNEAQLDKSGLPSDRFFAERPEGSVSTLKIQRTQQEDSAVYLCASSLMGAYSNQPQHFGDGTRLSIL.